This TCR beta chain was obtained from a study of blood T cell repertoires in COVID-19. CDR3 size: 15 residues. Unmatched junction bases numbered 9, after V lost 4 bases and J lost 6 bases. CDR1 and CDR2 from the germline V gene are SGHAT and FQNNGV. Authors' methods: From reference gene primer amplification, estimates of nucleated cell counts were derived. Measured with immunoSEQ multiplex PCR; TCRdb has only the in-frame clones, and not every one. V, J and clone size were drawn from that table, and D and trimming were deduced from the DNA. This sample has around 250,000 clones, with roughly 86% found just once.

Sequenced sample: peripheral blood. The chain is built from TRBV11-2 and TRBJ1-1; 9 nucleotides align to TRBD1. This TCR was sampled from a woman between 55 and 75 years old who had recovered from COVID-19. CDR3 coding DNA: TGTGCCAGCAGCTACAGGGGGCGGAAAGGGCCTGAAGCTTTCTTT. It is translated as CASSYRGRKGPEAFF.